This entry features one T cell receptor (beta chain) sequence. The repertoire was sequenced with immunoSEQ multiplex PCR; TCRdb's copy has only in-frame clones and lacks some. The sample lists tens of thousands of clones, 86% seen once, with 16% in the top ten. This sample is part of a study of blood T cell repertoires in COVID-19. For the study at large: Sources were T cells, B-cell-depleted T cells, or PBMCs; the material itself was cDNA or gDNA.

V lost 3 bases to trimming and J lost 3 bases; unmatched junction nucleotides: 6. CDR3 length equals 14 residues. Germline CDR1 is DFQATT and CDR2 is SNEGSKA (reference sequence). The chain recombines TRBV20-1 with TRBJ2-5; 8 bases map to TRBD2. This receptor was taken from a man aged 40-49 years with COVID-19, enrolled during active disease. The sequenced sample consisted of peripheral blood. The CDR3 DNA follows: TGCAGTGCTAGTGCCAGCGGGGGTGAAGAGACCCAGTACTTC. This translates into CSASASGGEETQYF.